This T cell receptor (beta chain) was identified in a study of cytomegalovirus exposure and HLA in healthy donors. Study as a whole: There were 85 million or so unique TCRs (from HLA-typed donors) in an early data release.

General study points: HLA alleles were associated with 16,951 TCR beta sequences in a later analysis at 0.05 false discovery rate. Apart from CMV serostatus, no immune exposure information was available.

About this clone itself: The antigen is not known. One end of the junction does not line up with germline, which may come from a read error.

Germline V gene sequence: CDR1 MNHEY, CDR2 SMNVEV (reference sequence). The CDR3 has 14 amino acids. This PCR relied on a set of 60 Vbeta primers and 13 Jbeta primers. Some clones are missing from TCRdb's copy, which holds only in-frame ones; the method was immunoSEQ multiplex PCR. The sample contains about 140,000 clones, 55% to 85% of which appear only once. The sequence came from a man aged 35-49 years in good health and CMV-seronegative. This sequence joins TRBV27 and TRBJ1-1; TRBD1 matches 7 bases. The sequenced sample consisted of PBMCs. This chain's CDR3 is CASKSQGENPEAFF. The CDR3 DNA sequence: TGTGCCAGCAAGTCCCAGGGGGAGAACCCTGAAGCTTTCTTT.